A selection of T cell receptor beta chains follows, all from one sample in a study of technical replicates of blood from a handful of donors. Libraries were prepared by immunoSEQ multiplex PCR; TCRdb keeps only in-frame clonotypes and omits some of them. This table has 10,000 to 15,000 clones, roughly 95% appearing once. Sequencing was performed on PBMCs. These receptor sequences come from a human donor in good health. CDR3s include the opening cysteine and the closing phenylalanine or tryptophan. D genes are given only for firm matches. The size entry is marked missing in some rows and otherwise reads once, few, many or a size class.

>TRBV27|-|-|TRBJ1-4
CASSEGGRPEKLFF
TGTGCCAGCTCCGAGGGGGGGCGGCCTGAAAAACTGTTTTTT
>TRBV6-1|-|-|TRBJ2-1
CASSEALGPYNEQFF
TGTGCCAGCAGTGAAGCACTAGGTCCCTACAATGAGCAGTTCTTC
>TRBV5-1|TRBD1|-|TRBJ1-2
CASSSLPGQGGGYTF
TGCGCCAGCAGCTCACTCCCGGGACAGGGAGGAGGCTACACCTTC
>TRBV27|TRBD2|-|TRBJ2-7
CASSLNSGRAQYF
TGTGCCAGCAGTTTGAATAGCGGGAGGGCCCAGTACTTC
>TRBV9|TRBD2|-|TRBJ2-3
CASSLRTSGIDTQYF
TGTGCCAGCAGCCTCCGGACTAGCGGGATAGATACGCAGTATTTT
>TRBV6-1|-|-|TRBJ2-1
CATVRGASYNEQFF
TGTGCCACCGTCCGGGGGGCCTCTTACAATGAGCAGTTCTTC
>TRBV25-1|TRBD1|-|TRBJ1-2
CASSESSWDRANYGYTF
TGTGCCAGCAGTGAATCATCGTGGGACAGGGCTAACTATGGCTACACCTTC
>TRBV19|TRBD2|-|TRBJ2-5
CASSVGLALTQETQYF
TGTGCCAGTAGTGTGGGACTAGCACTTACCCAAGAGACCCAGTACTTC
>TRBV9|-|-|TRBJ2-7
CASSVDGRGYEQYF
TGTGCCAGCAGCGTGGACGGGAGAGGGTACGAGCAGTACTTC
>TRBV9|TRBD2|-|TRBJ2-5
CASSVGAGESGGTQYF
TGTGCCAGCAGCGTCGGAGCGGGAGAGTCCGGGGGGACCCAGTACTTC
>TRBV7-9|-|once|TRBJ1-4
CASSIPGHRATNEKLFF
TGTGCCAGCAGCATACCGGGACACCGTGCAACTAATGAAAAACTGTTTTTT
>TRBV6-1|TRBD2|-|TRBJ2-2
CASSQGTSGRVNTGELFF
TGTGCCAGCAGTCAAGGGACTAGCGGGAGGGTGAACACCGGGGAGCTGTTTTTT
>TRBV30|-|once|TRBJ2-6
CAWSAGGTSGANVLTF
TGTGCCTGGAGTGCTGGAGGGACCTCTGGGGCCAACGTCCTGACTTTC
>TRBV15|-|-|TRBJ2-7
CATSSETGFSYEQYF
TGTGCCACCAGCAGTGAAACAGGCTTCTCCTACGAGCAGTACTTC
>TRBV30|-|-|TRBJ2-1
CAWIALSDNEQFF
TGTGCCTGGATAGCGCTTTCGGACAATGAGCAGTTCTTC
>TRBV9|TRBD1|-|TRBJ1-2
CASSGQTGDYGYTF
TGTGCCAGCAGCGGGCAGACAGGGGACTATGGCTACACCTTC
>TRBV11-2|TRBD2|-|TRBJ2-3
CASSPRTSVRTDTQYF
TGTGCCAGCAGCCCCAGGACTAGCGTCCGCACAGATACGCAGTATTTT
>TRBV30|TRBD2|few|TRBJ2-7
CAWRGGGSSYEQYF
TGTGCCTGGAGAGGCGGGGGGAGCTCCTACGAGCAGTACTTC
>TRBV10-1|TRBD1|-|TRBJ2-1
CASSLSGTGGHEQFF
TGCGCCAGCAGCCTCTCCGGGACAGGGGGCCATGAGCAGTTCTTC
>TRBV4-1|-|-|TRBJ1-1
CASSQDRDFEAFF
TGCGCCAGCAGCCAAGACAGGGATTTTGAAGCTTTCTTT
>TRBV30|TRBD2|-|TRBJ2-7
CAWTAGGPGEQYF
TGTGCCTGGACGGCGGGAGGGCCTGGCGAGCAGTACTTC
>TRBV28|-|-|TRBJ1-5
CASSSQTGESF
TGTGCCAGCAGTTCCCAGACGGGGGAGAGTTTT
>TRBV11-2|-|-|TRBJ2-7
CASSPSEVEQYF
TGTGCCAGCAGCCCCTCTGAGGTCGAGCAGTACTTC
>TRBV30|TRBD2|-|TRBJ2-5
CAWSSGTSGGEETQYF
TGTGCCTGGAGTTCAGGGACTAGCGGAGGCGAAGAGACCCAGTACTTC
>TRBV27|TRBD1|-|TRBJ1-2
CASSRNRDRGRSYGYTF
TGTGCCAGCAGTCGGAACCGGGACAGGGGGCGTTCCTACGGCTACACCTTC
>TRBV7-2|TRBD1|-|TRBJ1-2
CASSLGSDRVRVYGYTF
TGTGCCAGCAGCTTAGGGTCGGACAGGGTGAGAGTCTATGGCTACACCTTC
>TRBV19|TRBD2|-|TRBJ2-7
CASEGTSGYEQYF
TGTGCCAGCGAGGGGACTAGCGGCTACGAGCAGTACTTC
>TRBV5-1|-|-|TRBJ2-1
CASSPGQFVGYNEQFF
TGCGCCAGCAGCCCAGGACAGTTTGTAGGCTACAATGAGCAGTTCTTC
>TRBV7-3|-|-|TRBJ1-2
CASSLNSGGYGYTF
TGTGCCAGCAGCTTAAACAGCGGGGGTTATGGCTACACCTTC
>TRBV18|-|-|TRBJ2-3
CASSPPFYTDTQYF
TGTGCCAGCTCACCACCCTTCTACACAGATACGCAGTATTTT
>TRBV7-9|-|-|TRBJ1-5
CASSLAEYQPQHF
TGTGCCAGCAGCTTAGCGGAGTATCAGCCCCAGCATTTT
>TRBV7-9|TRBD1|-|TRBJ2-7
CASSFGQGVSYEQYF
TGTGCCAGCAGCTTCGGACAGGGGGTCTCCTACGAGCAGTACTTC
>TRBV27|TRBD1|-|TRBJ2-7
CASSSSTAGTGAEQYF
TGTGCCAGCAGTTCCTCGACCGCCGGGACAGGGGCCGAGCAGTACTTC
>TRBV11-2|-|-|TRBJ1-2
CASSSIFQFDIGYGYTF
TGTGCCAGCAGCTCTATATTTCAATTTGACATAGGCTATGGCTACACCTTC
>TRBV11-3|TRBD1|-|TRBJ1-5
CASSFPGQGSNQPQHF
TGTGCCAGCAGCTTTCCGGGACAGGGGAGCAATCAGCCCCAGCATTTT
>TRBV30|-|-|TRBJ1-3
CAWSVNLGGNTIYF
TGTGCCTGGAGTGTAAATCTCGGGGGAAACACCATATATTTT
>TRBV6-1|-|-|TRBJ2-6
CASKPSGANVLTF
TGTGCCAGCAAGCCCTCTGGGGCCAACGTCCTGACTTTC
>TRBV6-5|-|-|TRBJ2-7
CASSPREAAGEQYF
TGTGCCAGCAGTCCCCGGGAAGCTGCCGGCGAGCAGTACTTC
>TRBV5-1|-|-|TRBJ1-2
CASSPGGPANYGYTF
TGCGCCAGCAGCCCCGGGGGACCAGCTAACTATGGCTACACCTTC
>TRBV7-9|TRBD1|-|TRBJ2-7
CASSAPQGWEQYF
TGTGCCAGCAGCGCACCACAGGGGTGGGAGCAGTACTTC